This T cell receptor beta chain was retrieved from a study of T cell responses to AZD1222 COVID-19 vaccine. For this clone: The antigen remains undetermined.

With V trimmed by 4 bases and J by 8 bases, 6 bases remained unmatched. This CDR3 is 13 amino acids long. Germline V gene lookup returns CDR1 LGHDT and CDR2 YNNKEL (reference sequence). The study's findings and limits: Variant regions that are unmutated are reportedly the target of nearly half of spike-specific TCRs. Clonal diversity may have been underestimated, and the donors were mostly white British, with more females than males.

It was second doses at about 4 or about 12 weeks that were pooled. The assay was immunoSEQ multiplex PCR, and TCRdb's table has in-frame clones only and misses some. Of 100,000 to 150,000 clones detected, roughly 84% appear once; the ten largest clones hold over 25%. Specimen: peripheral blood, collected 28 days after the second AZD1222 dose. This TCR came from an adult who received the AZD1222 COVID-19 vaccine. This chain uses TRBV3-1 (or the pseudogene TRBV3-2) with TRBJ2-3, with 7 bases aligning to TRBD1. The CDR3 sequence: CASSPSTGCTQYF. CDR3 coding DNA: TGTGCCAGCAGCCCATCGACAGGGTGTACGCAGTATTTT.